A single sample is the source of the 21 T cell receptor beta chains below, sequenced in a study of graft-versus-host responses after intestinal transplantation. These receptors' antigens are unknown. The protocol was immunoSEQ multiplex PCR, while the TCRdb copy is restricted to in-frame clones and leaves out a portion. Altogether about 130,000 clones are present, around 94% being singletons, with the ten largest covering around 0.16%. The sequencing used unstimulated CD4+ T cells sorted from spleen or lymph node cells, collected before intestinal transplant. All receptors come from a human donor who received an intestinal transplant.

V usage is TRBV10-3 and J usage is TRBJ1-6, with D tentatively TRBD1 (6 bases). CDR1 is ENHRY and CDR2 is SYGVKD in the germline V gene. The CDR3 length is 18 residues. Trimming pared 0 bases from V and 7 bases from J, leaving 19 bases between. CDR3 region: CAISESLNRASWNSPLHF. The CDR3 DNA reads TGTGCCATCAGTGAGTCATTGAACAGGGCGTCCTGGAATTCACCCCTCCACTTT.

The rearrangement joins TRBV5-1 to TRBJ2-7; D not certain. Trimming left V 5 bases short and J 1 base short, with 10 bases between. CDR1 is SGHRS and CDR2 is YFSETQ in the germline V gene. CDR3 length equals 13 residues. CDR3 coding DNA: TGCGCCAGCAGGACGGCAGGATCCTACGAGCAGTACTTC. It yields the protein CASRTAGSYEQYF.

This chain uses TRBV6-1 with TRBJ2-5; D not resolved. The CDR3 totals 13 residues. Per germline, CDR1 MNHNS and CDR2 SASEGT. V was cut by 2 bases and J by 2 bases, with 6 bases left in between. Here the CDR3 reads CASSEQQQETQYF. Here the CDR3 DNA reads TGTGCCAGCAGTGAACAACAGCAAGAGACCCAGTACTTC.

The chain has TRBV7-9 and TRBJ1-1, with a possible D match to TRBD1 (5 bases). V was cut by 5 bases and J by 8 bases, with 18 bases left in between. CDR3 size: 14 residues. The germline CDR1 and CDR2 sequences are SEHNR and FQNEAQ (reference sequence). The CDR3: CASSPRGLAVEAFF. The CDR3 DNA is TGTGCCAGCAGCCCAAGGGGTTTGGCGGTCGAAGCTTTCTTT. Full variable domain (missing parts from reference TRBV7-9 and TRBJ1-1): DTGVSQNPRHKITKRGQNVTFRCDPISEHNRLYWYRQTLGQGPEFLTYFQNEAQLEKSRLLSDRFSAERPKGSFSTLEIQRTEQGDSAMYLCASSPRGLAVEAFFGQGTRLTVV.

The chain combines TRBV11-1 with TRBJ2-5; 8 bases match TRBD2. V gave up 6 bases and J gave up 2 bases; unmatched junction bases: 8. In germline, CDR1 is SGHAT, CDR2 FQDESV (reference sequence). The length of the CDR3 is 15 residues. The CDR3 coding sequence is TGTGCCAGCAGGTCCGGCCGGGGGGGGCAAGAGACCCAGTACTTC. Translated: CASRSGRGGQETQYF.

V is TRBV7-8 and J is TRBJ2-1; TRBD2 aligns across 9 bases. CDR1 is SGHVS, CDR2 FQNEAQ, per germline. The CDR3 runs 16 residues. The V segment lost 3 bases and the J segment 4 bases; nucleotides outside the gene matches: 7. The CDR3 bases are TGTGCCAGCAGCTTCTCTAGCGGGGACCGTTACAATGAGCAGTTCTTC. It is translated as CASSFSSGDRYNEQFF. The variable domain in full, with the rest retrieved from reference TRBV7-8 and TRBJ2-1, is GAGVSQSPRYKVAKRGQDVALRCDPISGHVSLFWYQQALGQGPEFLTYFQNEAQLDKSGLPSDRFFAERPEGSVSTLKIQRTQQEDSAVYLCASSFSSGDRYNEQFFGPGTRLTVL.

The CDR3 DNA reads TGTGCCAGCAGTGCCTTGGAGACCCAGTACTTC. It specifies CASSALETQYF. The genes are TRBV2 and TRBJ2-5; D is unresolved. The CDR3 spans 11 residues. Germline-derived CDR1 and CDR2 are SNHLY and FYNNEI. V lost 4 bases to trimming and J lost 5 bases, with 5 bases between them.

This chain joins TRBV5-3 and TRBJ1-5, with D possibly TRBD1 on 6 matching bases. TRBV5-3 is an ORF; its function is uncertain. The V end lost 0 bases, the J end lost 1 base, and 8 bases lay between the germline ends. CDR3 length: 15 residues. The CDR3 spells CARSLAGASNQPQHF. The CDR3 DNA reads TGTGCCAGAAGCTTGGCGGGGGCGAGCAATCAGCCCCAGCATTTT.

This chain links TRBV7-2 with TRBJ1-1; 7 bases are shared with TRBD1. Germline V CDR1 and CDR2: SGHTA, FQGNSA. V gave up 4 bases and J gave up 7 bases; unmatched junction bases: 6. CDR3 length: 13 amino acids. CDR3 residues: CASSYRQGREAFF. The CDR3 region has the DNA TGTGCCAGCAGCTACAGACAGGGTCGTGAAGCTTTCTTT.

The rearrangement links TRBV4-1 to TRBJ2-7; TRBD2 agrees at 7 bases. CDR1 MGHRA and CDR2 YSYEKL come from the germline V gene. Trimming cost V 3 bases and J 0 bases; bases outside gene matches: 5. CDR3 length: 15 amino acids. The DNA for the CDR3 is TGCGCCAGCAGCCAGGGGGGGGTAGGCTCCTACGAGCAGTACTTC. Its protein is CASSQGGVGSYEQYF.

V usage is TRBV4-1 and J usage is TRBJ2-1; the D gene could be TRBD1 or TRBD2 (5 bases each). Germline CDR1 is MGHRA and CDR2 is YSYEKL. The CDR3 length is 14 residues. V lost 2 bases to trimming and J lost 4 bases, with 9 bases between them. In nucleotides, the CDR3 is TGCGCCAGCAGCCAACGAGGGGAGTACAATGAGCAGTTCTTC. It translates to CASSQRGEYNEQFF.

This clone appeared a few times. The chain is built from TRBV6-1 and TRBJ1-4; no reliable D call. This CDR3 has 14 residues. V was trimmed by 7 bases and J by 5 bases, leaving 14 bases between them. CDR1 is MNHNS, CDR2 SASEGT, per germline. The CDR3 reads CASIPQAANEKLFF. DNA for the CDR3: TGTGCCAGCATCCCCCAGGCGGCGAATGAAAAACTGTTTTTT.

This clone was detected once. This rearrangement joins TRBV5-6 to TRBJ2-3, with D perhaps TRBD1 (5 bases). Germline loops: CDR1 SGHDT, CDR2 YYEEEE. Between the trimmed V and J ends, which lost 0 bases and 4 bases, there was a span of 12 bases. This CDR3 is 15 amino acids long. The CDR3 spells CASSLGPRASDTQYF. DNA of the CDR3: TGTGCCAGCAGCTTGGGCCCCAGGGCCTCAGATACGCAGTATTTT.

This sequence joins TRBV6-1 and TRBJ2-7; TRBD2 is a possible D gene (7 bases). The V and J ends lost 6 bases and 1 base respectively, with 13 bases between them. CDR1 and CDR2 from the germline V gene are MNHNS and SASEGT. This CDR3 comprises 14 residues. The CDR3 is CASRVGGGSYEQYF. The CDR3 nucleotides are TGTGCCAGCAGGGTGGGAGGGGGATCCTACGAGCAGTACTTC.

The chain couples TRBV29-1 to TRBJ1-1; D not certain. The V gene's germline CDR1 is SQVTM and CDR2 ANQGSEA. The length of the CDR3 is 14 residues. V was shortened by 3 bases and J by 1 base, with 12 bases between the two germline ends. This CDR3 is CSVDRPDENTEAFF. For the CDR3, the DNA is TGCAGCGTTGATAGACCTGACGAGAACACTGAAGCTTTCTTT.

The gene calls are TRBV7-8 and TRBJ2-3, with no clear D. V lost 2 bases to trimming and J lost 9 bases, with 9 bases between them. The CDR3 loop spans 12 amino acids. Germline CDR1 is SGHVS and CDR2 is FQNEAQ. Here the CDR3 reads CASSLMGRTQYF. The CDR3 bases are TGTGCCAGCAGCTTAATGGGTCGCACGCAGTATTTT.

The J gene is TRBJ1-1, the V gene TRBV27; D unclear. The CDR3 is 14 amino acids. The V end lost 4 bases, the J end lost 0 bases, and 9 bases lay between the germline ends. Germline CDR1 MNHEY, CDR2 SMNVEV (reference sequence). For the CDR3, the DNA is TGTGCCAGCAGTTATGATGTTTTGAACACTGAAGCTTTCTTT. Amino acids: CASSYDVLNTEAFF.

The genes are TRBV4-1 and TRBJ1-4; tentative D call: TRBD1 (5 bases). Germline CDR1 MGHRA, CDR2 YSYEKL. The length of the CDR3 is 14 residues. Trimming removed 1 base at V and 6 bases at J, with 9 bases between. For the CDR3, the DNA is TGCGCCAGCAGCCAAGGTCAGGGTTATGAAAAACTGTTTTTT. The encoded protein is CASSQGQGYEKLFF.

This clone came up once. The chain is built from TRBV4-1 and TRBJ2-5; D possibly corresponds to TRBD2 (5 bases). Germline loops: CDR1 MGHRA, CDR2 YSYEKL. Trimming pared 0 bases from V and 9 bases from J, leaving 11 bases between. The CDR3 consists of 13 residues. The CDR3 DNA reads as TGCGCCAGCAGCCAAGAGGAGCGCGGGCCCCAGTACTTC. This codes for CASSQEERGPQYF.

The gene calls are TRBV7-2 and TRBJ2-5; D gene uncertain. This CDR3 contains 12 residues. Germline V gene lookup returns CDR1 SGHTA and CDR2 FQGNSA. V gave up 3 bases and J gave up 5 bases, with 7 bases separating them. The CDR3 sequence is CASSLSRETQYF. The CDR3 nucleotides are TGTGCCAGCAGCTTGTCTCGGGAGACCCAGTACTTC. The complete variable domain, with remaining parts taken from reference TRBV7-2 and TRBJ2-5, reads GAGVSQSPSNKVTEKGKDVELRCDPISGHTALYWYRQSLGQGLEFLIYFQGNSAPDKSGLPSDRFSAERTGGSVSTLTIQRTQQEDSAVYLCASSLSRETQYFGPGTRLLVL.

This clone was found a few times. The chain uses TRBV12-5 and TRBJ2-7; D is unclear. The V gene lost 0 bases and the J gene lost 4 bases, with 13 bases spanning the gap. Germline V gene sequence: CDR1 LGHNT, CDR2 FRNRAP. The CDR3 sequence is 15 residues long. In DNA form, the CDR3 reads TGTGCTAGTGGTTTGGTACGTCCGCCATCATACGAGCAGTACTTC. It is translated as CASGLVRPPSYEQYF.